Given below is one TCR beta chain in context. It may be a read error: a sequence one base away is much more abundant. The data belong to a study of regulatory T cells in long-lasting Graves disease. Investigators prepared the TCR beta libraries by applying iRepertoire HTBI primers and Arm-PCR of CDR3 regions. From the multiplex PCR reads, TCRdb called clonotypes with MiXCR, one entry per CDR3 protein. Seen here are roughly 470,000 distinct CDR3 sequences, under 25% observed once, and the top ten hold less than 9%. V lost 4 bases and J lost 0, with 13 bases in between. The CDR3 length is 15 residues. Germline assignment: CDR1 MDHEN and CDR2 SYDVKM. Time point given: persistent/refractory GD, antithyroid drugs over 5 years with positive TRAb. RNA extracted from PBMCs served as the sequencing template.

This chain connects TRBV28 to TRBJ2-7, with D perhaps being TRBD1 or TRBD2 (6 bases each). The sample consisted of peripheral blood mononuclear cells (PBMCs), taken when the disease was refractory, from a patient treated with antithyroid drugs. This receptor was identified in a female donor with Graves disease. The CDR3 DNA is TGTGCCAGCAGTTCCCCCAAGGGGGGCTCCTACGAGCAGTACTTC. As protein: CASSSPKGGSYEQYF. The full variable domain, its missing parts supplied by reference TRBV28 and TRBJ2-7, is DVKVTQSSRYLVKRTGEKVFLECVQDMDHENMFWYRQDPGLGLRLIYFSYDVKMKEKGDIPEGYSVSREKKERFSLILESASTNQTSMYLCASSSPKGGSYEQYFGPGTRLTVT.